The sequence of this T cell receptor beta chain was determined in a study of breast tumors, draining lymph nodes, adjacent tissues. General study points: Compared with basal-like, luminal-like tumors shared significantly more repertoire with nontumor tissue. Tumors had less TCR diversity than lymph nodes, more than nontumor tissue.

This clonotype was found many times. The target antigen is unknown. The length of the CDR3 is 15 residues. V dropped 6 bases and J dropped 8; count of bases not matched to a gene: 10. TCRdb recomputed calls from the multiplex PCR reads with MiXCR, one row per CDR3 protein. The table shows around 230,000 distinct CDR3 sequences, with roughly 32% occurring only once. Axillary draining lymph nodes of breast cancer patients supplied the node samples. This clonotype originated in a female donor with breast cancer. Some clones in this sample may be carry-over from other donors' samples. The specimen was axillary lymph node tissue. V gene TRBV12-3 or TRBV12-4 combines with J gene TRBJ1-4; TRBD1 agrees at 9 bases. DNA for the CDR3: TGTGCCAGCAGCTTGCCGGGACAGGGTCGAGAAAAACTGTTTTTT. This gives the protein CASSLPGQGREKLFF.